This is a list of T cell receptor beta chains from one sample in a study of B cell selection in AIRE deficiency. TCRdb keeps only in-frame clones here, not all; method: immunoSEQ multiplex PCR. The repertoire consists of around 14,000 clones, with approximately 94% occurring once and the leading ten covering approximately 1.1%. Sequences were obtained from Tregs sorted from PBMCs. These receptors were taken from a human donor with AIRE deficiency. The CDR3 runs from the conserved cysteine through the conserved F or W. Each record gives: clone size, J gene, D gene, V gene, CDR3 protein, CDR3 DNA. A D gene is named only where the DNA matches it firmly. A clone size is listed for some rows: how often the clone was seen (once, few, many), or a class if it is expanded.

. TRBJ2-7 . TRBV18 CASSPLHYRYEQYF TGTGCCAGCTCACCACTGCACTACCGCTACGAGCAGTACTTC
. TRBJ2-7 TRBD1 TRBV29-1 CSVEDRGYEQYF TGCAGCGTTGAGGACAGGGGCTACGAGCAGTACTTC
. TRBJ1-2 TRBD1 TRBV5-5 CASSREGQTYWGYTF TGTGCCAGCAGCAGAGAGGGACAGACTTACTGGGGCTACACCTTC
. TRBJ2-7 TRBD2 TRBV19 CASSRSGTSLYEQYF TGTGCCAGTAGTCGCTCCGGGACTAGCCTCTACGAGCAGTACTTC
. TRBJ2-5 . TRBV2 CASNPRQLPRETQYF TGTGCCAGCAACCCGAGACAGCTTCCAAGAGAGACCCAGTACTTC
once TRBJ2-1 TRBD2 TRBV4-1 CASSPGLAGGYNEQFF TGCGCCAGCAGCCCTGGACTAGCGGGAGGATACAATGAGCAGTTCTTC
. TRBJ2-7 TRBD2 TRBV4-1 CASSQVSTSGRLGEQYF TGCGCCAGCAGCCAAGTTAGTACTAGCGGGAGGCTAGGGGAGCAGTACTTC
. TRBJ2-3 . TRBV15 CATSRDLATDTQYF TGTGCCACCAGCAGAGATTTAGCGACAGATACGCAGTATTTT
. TRBJ1-2 . TRBV15 CATSRAQAANYGYTF TGTGCCACCAGCAGAGCCCAGGCGGCAAACTATGGCTACACCTTC
. TRBJ1-4 . TRBV27 CASRSQGPNEKLFF TGTGCCAGCAGATCCCAGGGACCTAATGAAAAACTGTTTTTT
. TRBJ2-1 TRBD2 TRBV28 CASTTARLAGETSSYNEQFF TGTGCCAGCACAACCGCCCGGCTAGCGGGGGAAACCAGCTCCTACAATGAGCAGTTCTTC
. TRBJ1-2 TRBD1 TRBV2 CASSDRDRGTDGYTF TGTGCCAGCAGTGACCGGGACAGGGGGACGGATGGCTACACCTTC
. TRBJ2-1 TRBD2 TRBV28 CASSPIAGPYNEQFF TGTGCCAGCAGTCCTATAGCGGGTCCCTACAATGAGCAGTTCTTC
. TRBJ2-1 . TRBV29-1 CSVPVPPSYNEQFF TGCAGCGTCCCAGTCCCTCCCTCCTACAATGAGCAGTTCTTC
. TRBJ1-1 . TRBV6-6 CASRFGVEAFF TGTGCCAGCAGGTTCGGCGTCGAAGCTTTCTTT
. TRBJ2-6 . TRBV5-1 CASSFLDRSGANVLTF TGCGCCAGCAGCTTTCTCGACAGGTCTGGGGCCAACGTCCTGACTTTC
. TRBJ2-1 . TRBV18 CASSPIESAYNEQFF TGTGCCAGCTCACCTATTGAGTCAGCCTACAATGAGCAGTTCTTC
. TRBJ2-3 . TRBV4-1 CASSQEPGPKDTQYF TGCGCCAGCAGCCAAGAGCCGGGCCCTAAAGATACGCAGTATTTT
. TRBJ2-7 . TRBV6-5 CASSYSGGEQYF TGTGCCAGCAGTTACTCAGGGGGTGAGCAGTACTTC
. TRBJ1-1 . TRBV18 CASSPTGLLHTEAFF TGTGCCAGCTCACCAACAGGACTGTTACACACTGAAGCTTTCTTT
. TRBJ2-1 . TRBV7-8 CASSLRGDTYNEQFF TGTGCCAGCAGCTTACGCGGGGACACCTACAATGAGCAGTTCTTC
. TRBJ2-5 TRBD1 TRBV20-1 CSTGGETQYF TGCAGCACAGGGGGAGAGACCCAGTACTTC
. TRBJ2-3 TRBD1 TRBV28 CASTPQGQGDTQYF TGTGCCAGCACCCCCCAGGGACAGGGAGATACGCAGTATTTT
. TRBJ2-5 . TRBV28 CASSLWRRVQYF TGTGCCAGCAGTTTATGGAGACGGGTCCAGTACTTC
. TRBJ1-1 . TRBV10-3 CAISDYGAEGAEAFF TGTGCCATCAGTGATTACGGGGCTGAGGGCGCTGAAGCTTTCTTT
. TRBJ1-5 . TRBV2 CASSRGNQPQHF TGTGCCAGCTCACGGGGGAATCAGCCCCAGCATTTT
. TRBJ1-2 . TRBV19 CASSIRQEVYGYTF TGTGCCAGTAGTATTCGGCAGGAGGTCTATGGCTACACCTTC
. TRBJ2-5 TRBD2 TRBV14 CASSQESGRAFQETQYF TGTGCCAGCAGCCAAGAGAGCGGGAGGGCCTTCCAAGAGACCCAGTACTTC
once TRBJ2-2 . TRBV5-1 CASSRQAPNTGELFF TGCGCCAGCAGCCGACAGGCGCCCAACACCGGGGAGCTGTTTTTT
. TRBJ2-2 TRBD2 TRBV19 CASTRLAGGANTGELFF TGTGCCAGTACCCGACTAGCGGGAGGGGCGAACACCGGGGAGCTGTTTTTT
. TRBJ2-2 . TRBV29-1 CSVMRGPNTGELFF TGCAGCGTTATGAGGGGTCCGAACACCGGGGAGCTGTTTTTT
. TRBJ2-7 TRBD2 TRBV11-2 CASSFPSGSEQYF TGTGCCAGCAGCTTTCCTAGCGGGAGCGAGCAGTACTTC
. TRBJ2-7 TRBD1 TRBV19 CASSGQGTRSYEQYF TGTGCCAGCTCCGGACAGGGTACTAGGTCCTACGAGCAGTACTTC
. TRBJ2-1 . TRBV5-4 CASSLAIRNEQFF TGTGCCAGCAGCTTGGCCATTAGGAATGAGCAGTTCTTC
. TRBJ2-1 TRBD1 TRBV19 CASSLHNRGNEQFF TGTGCCAGTAGTCTTCATAACAGGGGCAATGAGCAGTTCTTC
. TRBJ1-1 . TRBV5-5 CASSWLGTEAFF TGTGCCAGCAGCTGGCTGGGCACTGAAGCTTTCTTT
. TRBJ1-2 . TRBV18 CASSVVGLGYTF TGTGCCAGCTCAGTGGTAGGGCTCGGCTACACCTTC
. TRBJ2-2 TRBD2 TRBV27 CASSRNPGLASGELFF TGTGCCAGCAGCAGGAACCCGGGACTAGCTTCCGGGGAGCTGTTTTTT
. TRBJ2-7 . TRBV6-1 CASRLPLEQYF TGTGCCAGCAGGCTACCTCTCGAGCAGTACTTC
. TRBJ2-2 . TRBV6-1 CASRGAVLTGELFF TGTGCCTCCAGGGGTGCTGTTTTAACCGGGGAGCTGTTTTTT
. TRBJ2-7 . TRBV5-1 CASSLEGPSYEQYF TGCGCCAGCAGCTTGGAGGGCCCCTCCTACGAGCAGTACTTC
. TRBJ1-1 . TRBV6-6 CASSAQGNPEAFF TGTGCCAGCAGTGCACAGGGTAACCCTGAAGCTTTCTTT
. TRBJ2-7 TRBD1 TRBV6-9 CASSRDRGTYEQYF TGTGCCAGCAGCAGGGACAGGGGGACCTACGAGCAGTACTTC
. TRBJ1-1 . TRBV5-1 CASSLGGAAFF TGCGCCAGCAGCTTAGGGGGGGCAGCTTTCTTT
. TRBJ2-4 . TRBV6-5 CASSYTLGLAKNIQYF TGTGCCAGCAGTTACACCCTTGGGTTAGCCAAAAACATTCAGTACTTC
few TRBJ2-1 TRBD2 TRBV10-3 CAISESTSGINEQFF TGTGCCATCAGTGAGTCGACTAGCGGGATCAATGAGCAGTTCTTC
few TRBJ2-1 . TRBV19 CASSIIANEQFF TGTGCCAGTAGTATAATAGCGAATGAGCAGTTCTTC
. TRBJ2-7 TRBD1 TRBV5-1 CASSRSHGQGAYEQYF TGCGCCAGCAGCCGTAGCCATGGACAGGGGGCTTACGAGCAGTACTTC
once TRBJ2-1 TRBD2 TRBV5-1 CASSLTGTRISNEQFF TGCGCCAGCAGCTTGACCGGGACTAGAATTAGCAATGAGCAGTTCTTC
. TRBJ1-5 TRBD1 TRBV2 CASRAGTGVNQPQHF TGTGCCAGCAGGGCCGGGACAGGAGTAAATCAGCCCCAGCATTTT
. TRBJ2-1 . TRBV5-4 CASSLDVSSYNEQFF TGTGCCAGCAGCTTGGACGTGAGCTCCTACAATGAGCAGTTCTTC
. TRBJ1-2 TRBD1 TRBV5-6 CASSPVPGTGVVLYGYTF TGTGCCAGCAGCCCCGTTCCCGGGACAGGGGTAGTTTTGTATGGCTACACCTTC
. TRBJ2-5 TRBD2 TRBV7-3 CASSLSSGRFETQYF TGTGCCAGCAGCTTATCTAGCGGGAGGTTCGAGACCCAGTACTTC
. TRBJ2-7 . TRBV27 CASSFLPGPGEQYF TGTGCCAGCAGTTTCCTCCCGGGCCCGGGAGAGCAGTACTTC
. TRBJ2-2 . TRBV11-1 CASTPGTLWGTGELFF TGTGCCAGCACTCCCGGGACCCTATGGGGCACCGGGGAGCTGTTTTTT
. TRBJ1-1 TRBD1 TRBV7-2 CASSLGRGPEAFF TGTGCCAGCAGCTTAGGCAGGGGGCCTGAAGCTTTCTTT
. TRBJ2-7 . TRBV11-2 CASSLVVTYAAYEQYF TGTGCCAGCAGCTTAGTCGTGACGTACGCCGCCTACGAGCAGTACTTC
. TRBJ2-1 TRBD2 TRBV29-1 CSVIAGAREQFF TGCAGCGTTATAGCGGGAGCAAGGGAGCAGTTCTTC